This TCR beta chain was sequenced in a study of CD8 T cells in Susac syndrome. Looking at the study overall: At the time their blood was drawn, patients with Susac syndrome were either therapy-naive, on corticosteroids (with some of them also receiving intravenous immunoglobulin), or on intravenous immunoglobulin alone.

Findings and limits, study-wide: The study conceded that its TCR sequencing and HLA analysis involved relatively few individuals.

Sequencing of TCR beta, carried out with a high-throughput approach, was applied to CD8+ and CD4+ T cells from the blood. Regarding this clonotype: What it binds is unknown.

CDR1 is DFQATT, CDR2 SNEGSKA, per germline (reference sequence). This CDR3 region has 15 residues. J lost 3 bases, V lost 8 bases, and 15 bases had no gene match. It was with random hexamers that roughly 0.45 to 1 ug RNA was reverse transcribed. With immunoSEQ multiplex PCR, TCR beta CDR3 was amplified across 54 Vbeta and 13 Jbeta. MiXCR was run by TCRdb on the immunoSEQ multiplex PCR reads, yielding one entry per CDR3 protein. Among over 150,000 distinct CDR3 sequences listed, around 96% were seen once. The specimen was CD4+ T cells from PBMCs. The receptor was derived from a human donor with Susac syndrome. This chain joins TRBV20-1 and TRBJ2-5, with 7 nucleotides matching TRBD2. The CDR3 nucleotides are TGCAGTATCACCGGCCGGGAGGCCCTAGAAGAGACCCAGTACTTC. Residues: CSITGREALEETQYF.